One T cell receptor beta chain is described in this entry. Antigen unknown. It is likely a read error, because the conserved phenylalanine at the end of the CDR3 is missing. The data were obtained in a study of T cells in Graves' hyperthyroidism and ophthalmopathy. V lost 10 bases and J lost 3, with 13 bases in between. Germline CDR1 and CDR2: LNHDA and SQIVND (reference sequence). The CDR3 consists of 13 residues. RNA transcripts yielded amplified TCR beta CDR3 regions. Carried out on the TCR CDR3, a first-round RT-PCR used the HTBI primer set. TCRdb reprocessed the multiplex PCR reads with MiXCR, giving one entry per CDR3 protein. Here the sample spans 450,000 to 650,000 distinct CDR3 sequences, 20% to 25% being singletons. General observations from the study: Most thyroid clonotypes expanded above 0.001 appeared in blood too.

The sequencing sample was made of blood. The chain carries TRBV19 and TRBJ1-5; no clear D. The clonotype originates from a man aged 18 to 29 with Graves' hyperthyroidism. CDR3 region: CATFGAFNQPQHV. In DNA form, the CDR3 reads TGTGCCACCTTCGGCGCCTTCAATCAGCCCCAGCATGTT.